This T cell receptor (beta chain) was sequenced in a study of regulatory dendritic cells for organ transplantation. The study's findings and limits: Naive T cells showed high diversity, memory cells less, memory CD8+ least.

From germline, CDR1 is SGHNT and CDR2 YYREEE (reference sequence). After removal of 4 bases from V and 2 bases from J, the junction contained 2 bases not matched to a gene. The CDR3 extends over 13 amino acids. The table came from immunoSEQ multiplex PCR; TCRdb's copy has only in-frame clones and leaves some out. Of 9,500 to 15,000 clones in the sample, approximately 56% were seen once. Sorted subsets were CFSE-labeled and cultured approximately 5 days with allogeneic dendritic cells. With respect to this clone: Its specificity is unknown.

J is TRBJ1-1 and V is TRBV5-4, with 7 bases matching TRBD1. This sequence was found in a human donor in good health. The sequenced sample consisted of naive CD8+ T cells from blood cultured with dendritic cells. The subset is: CD45RA+ naive T cells. This CDR3 is CASSDRENTEAFF. In DNA, the CDR3 is TGTGCCAGCAGCGACAGGGAAAACACTGAAGCTTTCTTT.